The clone carrying this T cell receptor (beta chain) was observed once. RNA, at about 0.45 to 1 ug, was reverse transcribed with random hexamers. A single record per CDR3 protein comes from TCRdb applying MiXCR to the immunoSEQ multiplex PCR reads. Of about 150,000 distinct CDR3 sequences listed, approximately 90% are singletons. The CDR3 spans 14 residues. V was pared by 3 bases and J by 4 bases, with 12 bases between. Germline CDR1 is SEHNR and CDR2 is FQNEAQ (reference sequence). This specimen belongs to a study of CD8 T cells in Susac syndrome. This clonotype originated in a human donor in good health. Input material: CD4+ T cells from PBMCs. The chain joins TRBV7-9 to TRBJ1-2; D ambiguous. The CDR3 spells CASSLEAYGYGYTF. The DNA for the CDR3 is TGTGCCAGCAGCTTGGAGGCATACGGCTATGGCTACACCTTC.